The subject of this entry is one TCR beta chain. Its antigen is currently not known. The sample holds no much larger clone one base away, and base qualities are not on file. Enrolling through a virtual design, the prospective study's participants ranged in age from roughly 18 to 90 years and lived across 20 to 30 United States geographic areas. In the prospective study, participants were assigned to cohorts based on the clinical history participants reported in a screening survey and a study questionnaire. ImmuneRACE Cohort 3 recovered participants were defined by two consecutive negative NP/OP PCR tests, healthcare professional clearance, or symptom resolution. Each participant in the prospective study had whole blood, serum and a nasopharyngeal or oropharyngeal swab collected by mobile phlebotomists. Participants in the prospective study had the option to provide additional blood draws and questionnaires over a roughly two-month period. Prospective study blood samples were shipped either frozen or at room temperature before DNA extraction.

This entry belongs to a study of blood T cell repertoires in COVID-19 (dated by TCRdb to 2020 to 2022). In terms of the full investigation: Samples from collaborators originated in the United States, Italy and Spain and spanned both the acute and convalescent phases of COVID-19. The sample metadata nearly always contained a de-identified subject ID, COVID-19 status, age in years and sex. The samples were drawn from the first 160 participants of the ongoing ImmuneRACE study and from more than 1,000 subjects provided by 6 global collaborators. Where HLA class I and class II types were available, the types were taken from metadata supplied by the sample provider, not from assay-based typing. The repertoires were released in a freely available public database meant as a resource for research on the immune response to SARS-CoV-2. Subjects who had been exposed to COVID-19, were actively infected with it, or had recovered from it provided the deeply sampled blood TCRbeta repertoires that made up the dataset. The prospective study material was composed of cDNA or gDNA derived from T cells, B-cell-depleted T cells, or PBMCs. The paper as a whole reports these results and caveats: Clinical and demographic metadata were provided uncurated, with the amount varying by source and participant.

CDR1 and CDR2, looked up from the germline V gene, are SGDLS and YYNGEE. The CDR3 holds 15 amino acids from the cysteine to the phenylalanine. Only the CDR3 DNA stays, 45 bases, in frame from base 1. Trimming removed 4 bases from V and 3 bases from J; the gene matches leave 5 bases unexplained. The immunoSEQ Assay, a bias-controlled multiplex PCR, was used to amplify TCRbeta CDR3 regions from genomic DNA. The published analysis was carried out like this. The number of nucleated cells in each sample was estimated from the amplification of reference gene primers within the assay. To quantify the absolute abundance of each unique TCRbeta CDR3 rearrangement, sequence reads were collapsed and filtered. Productive Simpson clonality was computed per sample as the square root of Simpson's diversity index over productive rearrangements. TCRdb provides this immuneACCESS table in a form limited to in-frame rearrangements. Some clones are lacking; in checked studies, under half of them reflect an unresolved V gene, and why the rest are absent is not known. Clonal size and the V and J genes are those of that table, whereas D and trimming came from the DNA. The sample contains some 200,000 clones, approximately 85% of them found a single time. Clones ranked in the top ten supply around 11% of the sample.

Recombination linked TRBV9 to TRBJ2-1, and TRBD2 aligns with 9 junction nucleotides. The source of this sequence is a man between 35 and 55 years old who had recovered from COVID-19. What was sequenced was PBMCs or T cells enriched from blood (not recorded which). The CDR3 region: CASSTRLADYNEQFF. The sequenced DNA: TGTGCCAGCAGCACACGACTAGCGGACTACAATGAGCAGTTCTTC.